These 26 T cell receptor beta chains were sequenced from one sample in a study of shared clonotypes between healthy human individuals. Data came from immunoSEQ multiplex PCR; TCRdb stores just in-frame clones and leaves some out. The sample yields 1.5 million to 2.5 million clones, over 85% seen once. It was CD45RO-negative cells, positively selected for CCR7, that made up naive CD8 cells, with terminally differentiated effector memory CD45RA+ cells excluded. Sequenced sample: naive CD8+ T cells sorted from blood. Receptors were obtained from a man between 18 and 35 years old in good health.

The CDR3 region is CASSNRELTDTQYF. As DNA, the CDR3 is TGTGCCAGCAGTAATAGGGAGCTCACAGATACGCAGTATTTT. The chain links TRBV27 to TRBJ2-3; maybe TRBD2 (5 bases). The CDR3 length is 14 residues. V lost 5 bases and J lost 2, with 11 bases in between. Germline CDR1 reads MNHEY; CDR2 reads SMNVEV (reference sequence).

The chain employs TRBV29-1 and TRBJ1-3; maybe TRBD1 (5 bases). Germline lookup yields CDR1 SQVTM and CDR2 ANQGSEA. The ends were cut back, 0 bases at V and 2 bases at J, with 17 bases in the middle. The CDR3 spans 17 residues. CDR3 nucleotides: TGCAGCGTTGAAGAACCCGAAGCCAGGGCCCCTGGAAACACCATATATTTT. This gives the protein CSVEEPEARAPGNTIYF.

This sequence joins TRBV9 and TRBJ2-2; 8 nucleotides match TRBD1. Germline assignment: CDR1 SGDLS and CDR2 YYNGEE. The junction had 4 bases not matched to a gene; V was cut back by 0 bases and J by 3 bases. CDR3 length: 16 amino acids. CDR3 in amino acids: CASSVDTGGYTGELFF. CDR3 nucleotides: TGTGCCAGCAGCGTAGACACAGGGGGGTACACCGGGGAGCTGTTTTTT.

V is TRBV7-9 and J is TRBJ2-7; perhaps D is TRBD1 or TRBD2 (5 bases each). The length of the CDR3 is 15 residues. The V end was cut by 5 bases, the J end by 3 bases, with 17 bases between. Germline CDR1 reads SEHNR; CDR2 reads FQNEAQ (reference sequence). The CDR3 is CASSLGEFRDYEQYF. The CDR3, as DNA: TGTGCCAGCAGCCTAGGGGAGTTTAGGGACTACGAGCAGTACTTC. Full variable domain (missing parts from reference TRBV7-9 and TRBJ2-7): DTGVSQNPRHKITKRGQNVTFRCDPISEHNRLYWYRQTLGQGPEFLTYFQNEAQLEKSRLLSDRFSAERPKGSFSTLEIQRTEQGDSAMYLCASSLGEFRDYEQYFGPGTRLTVT.

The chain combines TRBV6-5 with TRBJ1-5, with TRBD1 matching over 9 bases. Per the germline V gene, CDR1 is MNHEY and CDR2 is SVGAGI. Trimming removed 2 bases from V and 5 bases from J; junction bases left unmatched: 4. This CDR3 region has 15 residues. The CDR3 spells CASSYDRGVDQPQHF. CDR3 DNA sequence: TGTGCCAGCAGTTACGACAGGGGGGTTGATCAGCCCCAGCATTTT.

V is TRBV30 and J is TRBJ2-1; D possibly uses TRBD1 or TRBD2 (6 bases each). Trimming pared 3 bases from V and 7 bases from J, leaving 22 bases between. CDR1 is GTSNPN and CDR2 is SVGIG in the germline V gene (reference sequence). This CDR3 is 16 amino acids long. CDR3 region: CAWSLGGGGPGNEQFF. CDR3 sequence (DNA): TGTGCCTGGAGCTTGGGAGGAGGGGGGCCGGGAAATGAGCAGTTCTTC.

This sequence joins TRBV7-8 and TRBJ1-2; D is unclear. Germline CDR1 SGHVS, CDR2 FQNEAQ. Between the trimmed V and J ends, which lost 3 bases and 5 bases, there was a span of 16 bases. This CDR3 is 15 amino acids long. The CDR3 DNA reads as TGTGCCAGCAGCTTTGGACTGGTTAATGGGTATGGCTACACCTTC. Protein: CASSFGLVNGYGYTF.

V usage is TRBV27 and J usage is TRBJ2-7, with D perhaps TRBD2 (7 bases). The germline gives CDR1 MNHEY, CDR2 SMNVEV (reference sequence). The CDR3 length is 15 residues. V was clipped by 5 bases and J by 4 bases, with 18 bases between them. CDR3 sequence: CASSPSAGARYEQYF. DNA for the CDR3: TGTGCCAGCAGTCCCAGTGCGGGGGCGCGGTACGAGCAGTACTTC.

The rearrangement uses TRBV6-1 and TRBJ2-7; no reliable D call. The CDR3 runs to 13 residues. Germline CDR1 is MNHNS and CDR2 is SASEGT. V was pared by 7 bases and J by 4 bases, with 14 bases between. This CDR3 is CASNPRWSYEQYF. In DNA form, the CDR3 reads TGTGCCAGCAACCCTAGATGGAGTTACGAGCAGTACTTC.

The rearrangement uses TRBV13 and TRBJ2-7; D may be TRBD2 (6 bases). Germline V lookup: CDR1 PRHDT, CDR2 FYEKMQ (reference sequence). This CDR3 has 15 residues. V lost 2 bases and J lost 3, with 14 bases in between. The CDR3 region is CASSLIARGRYEQYF. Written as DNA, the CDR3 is TGTGCCAGCAGCTTAATCGCGCGGGGACGCTACGAGCAGTACTTC.

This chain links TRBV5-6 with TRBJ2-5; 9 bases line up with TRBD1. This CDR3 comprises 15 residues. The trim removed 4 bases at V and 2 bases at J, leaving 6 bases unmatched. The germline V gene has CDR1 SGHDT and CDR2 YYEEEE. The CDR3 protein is CASSHLGQGQETQYF. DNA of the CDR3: TGTGCCAGCAGCCACCTGGGACAGGGACAAGAGACCCAGTACTTC.

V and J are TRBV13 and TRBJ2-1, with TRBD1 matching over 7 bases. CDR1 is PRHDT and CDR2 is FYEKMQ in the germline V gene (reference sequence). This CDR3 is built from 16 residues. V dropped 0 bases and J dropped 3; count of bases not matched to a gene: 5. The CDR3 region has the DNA TGTGCCAGCAGCTTAGGTCTCAGGGGGTACTACAATGAGCAGTTCTTC. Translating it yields CASSLGLRGYYNEQFF.

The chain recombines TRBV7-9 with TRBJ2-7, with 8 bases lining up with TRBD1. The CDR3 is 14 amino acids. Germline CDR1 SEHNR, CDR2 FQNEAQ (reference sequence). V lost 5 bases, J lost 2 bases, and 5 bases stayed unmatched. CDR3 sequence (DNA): TGTGCCAGCAGCGGACAGGGAAGACCCTACGAGCAGTACTTC. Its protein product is CASSGQGRPYEQYF.

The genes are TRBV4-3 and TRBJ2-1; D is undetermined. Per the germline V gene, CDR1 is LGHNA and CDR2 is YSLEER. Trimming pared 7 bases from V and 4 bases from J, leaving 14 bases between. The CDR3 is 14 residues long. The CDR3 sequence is CASTPRLGYNEQFF. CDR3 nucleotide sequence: TGCGCCAGCACCCCGAGGTTGGGGTACAATGAGCAGTTCTTC.

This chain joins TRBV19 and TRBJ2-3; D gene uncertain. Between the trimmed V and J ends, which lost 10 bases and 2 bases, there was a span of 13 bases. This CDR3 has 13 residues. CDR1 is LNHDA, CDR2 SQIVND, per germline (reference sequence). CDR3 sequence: CATATVPTDTQYF. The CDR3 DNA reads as TGTGCCACAGCAACGGTTCCCACAGATACGCAGTATTTT.

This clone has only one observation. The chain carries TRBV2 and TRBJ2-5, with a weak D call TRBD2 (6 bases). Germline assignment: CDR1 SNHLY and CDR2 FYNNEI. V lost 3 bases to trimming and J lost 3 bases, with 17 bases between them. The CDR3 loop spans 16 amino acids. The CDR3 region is CASSDPAGREEETQYF. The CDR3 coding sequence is TGTGCCAGCAGTGACCCTGCGGGAAGAGAGGAAGAGACCCAGTACTTC.

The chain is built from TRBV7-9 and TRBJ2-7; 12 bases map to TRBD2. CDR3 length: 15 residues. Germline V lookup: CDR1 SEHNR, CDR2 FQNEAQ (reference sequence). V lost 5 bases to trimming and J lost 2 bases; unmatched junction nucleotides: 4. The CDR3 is CASSTTSGGTYEQYF. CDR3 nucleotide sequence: TGTGCCAGCAGCACAACTAGCGGGGGGACCTACGAGCAGTACTTC.

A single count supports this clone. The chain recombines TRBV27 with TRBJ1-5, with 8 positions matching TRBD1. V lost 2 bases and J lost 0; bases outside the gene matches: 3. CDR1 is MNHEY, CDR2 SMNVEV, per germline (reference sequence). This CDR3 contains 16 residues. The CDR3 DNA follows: TGTGCCAGCAGTTTACAGGGACAGGATAGCAATCAGCCCCAGCATTTT. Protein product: CASSLQGQDSNQPQHF.

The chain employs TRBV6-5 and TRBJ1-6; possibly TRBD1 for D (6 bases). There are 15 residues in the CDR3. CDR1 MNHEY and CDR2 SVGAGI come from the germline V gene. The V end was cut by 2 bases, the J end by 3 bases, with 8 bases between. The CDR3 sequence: CASSYDRSYNSPLHF. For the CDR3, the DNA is TGTGCCAGCAGTTACGACAGGAGCTATAATTCACCCCTCCACTTT.

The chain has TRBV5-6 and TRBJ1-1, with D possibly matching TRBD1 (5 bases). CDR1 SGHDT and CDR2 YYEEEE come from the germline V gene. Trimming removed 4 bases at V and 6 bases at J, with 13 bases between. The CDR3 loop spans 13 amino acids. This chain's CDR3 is CASSHGTSPEAFF. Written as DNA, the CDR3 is TGTGCCAGCAGCCACGGGACGTCCCCTGAAGCTTTCTTT.

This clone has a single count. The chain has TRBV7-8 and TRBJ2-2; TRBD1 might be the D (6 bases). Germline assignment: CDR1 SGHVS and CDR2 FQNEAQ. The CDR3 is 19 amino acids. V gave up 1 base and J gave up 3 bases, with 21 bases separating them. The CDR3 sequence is CASSLDQFGGVSYTGELFF. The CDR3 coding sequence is TGTGCCAGCAGCTTAGATCAGTTTGGGGGCGTATCGTACACCGGGGAGCTGTTTTTT.

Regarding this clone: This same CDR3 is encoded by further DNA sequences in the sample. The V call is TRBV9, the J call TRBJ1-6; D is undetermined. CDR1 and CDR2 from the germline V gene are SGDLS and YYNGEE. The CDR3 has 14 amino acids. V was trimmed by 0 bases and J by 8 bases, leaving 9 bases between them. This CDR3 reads CASSVEGAHSPLHF. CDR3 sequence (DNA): TGTGCCAGCAGCGTAGAGGGCGCGCATTCACCCCTCCACTTT.

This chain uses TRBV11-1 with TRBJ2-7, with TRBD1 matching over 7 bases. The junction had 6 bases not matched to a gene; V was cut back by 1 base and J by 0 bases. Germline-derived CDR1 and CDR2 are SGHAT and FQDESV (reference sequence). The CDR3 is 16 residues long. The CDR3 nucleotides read TGTGCCAGCAGCTTAGAGATAGGGGGCCTCTCCTACGAGCAGTACTTC. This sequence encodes CASSLEIGGLSYEQYF.

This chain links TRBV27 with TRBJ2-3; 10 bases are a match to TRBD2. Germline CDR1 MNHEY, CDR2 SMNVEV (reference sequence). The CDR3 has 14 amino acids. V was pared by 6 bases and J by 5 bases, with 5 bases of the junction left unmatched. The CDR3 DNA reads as TGTGCCAGCAGGGGACTAGCGATTCGAGATACGCAGTATTTT. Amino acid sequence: CASRGLAIRDTQYF.

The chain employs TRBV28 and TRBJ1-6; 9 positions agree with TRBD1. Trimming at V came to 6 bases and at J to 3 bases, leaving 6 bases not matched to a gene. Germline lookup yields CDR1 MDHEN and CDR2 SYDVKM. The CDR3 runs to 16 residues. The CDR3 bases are TGTGCCAGCAGCCTTTTGGGACAGGGCTATAATTCACCCCTCCACTTT. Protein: CASSLLGQGYNSPLHF.

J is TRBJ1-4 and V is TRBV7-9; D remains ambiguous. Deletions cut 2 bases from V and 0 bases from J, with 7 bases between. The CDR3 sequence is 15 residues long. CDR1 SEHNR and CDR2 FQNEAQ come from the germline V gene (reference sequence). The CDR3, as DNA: TGTGCCAGCAGCTTAACTTACGCAACTAATGAAAAACTGTTTTTT. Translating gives CASSLTYATNEKLFF. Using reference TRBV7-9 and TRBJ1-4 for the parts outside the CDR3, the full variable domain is DTGVSQNPRHKITKRGQNVTFRCDPISEHNRLYWYRQTLGQGPEFLTYFQNEAQLEKSRLLSDRFSAERPKGSFSTLEIQRTEQGDSAMYLCASSLTYATNEKLFFGSGTQLSVL.